One and the same sample provided the 20 T cell receptor beta chains below, sequenced in a study of T cells after posttransplantation cyclophosphamide. Treatment was busulfan-fludarabine conditioning, a marrow graft, and cyclophosphamide on days +3 and +4. Data came from immunoSEQ multiplex PCR; TCRdb stores just in-frame clones and leaves some out. The repertoire holds some 37,000 clones, with roughly 78% as singletons. The sample in question was CD4+ T cells sorted from blood, obtained 1903 days after a stem cell transplant with posttransplant cyclophosphamide. These receptors were taken from a female patient in her 40s who received an allogeneic stem cell transplant from a related donor, was CMV-positive, and had no GVHD. These T cells may partly come from the graft donor.

This chain connects TRBV4-2 to TRBJ2-7; D uncertain. V gave up 0 bases and J gave up 2 bases, with 11 bases separating them. This CDR3 spans 15 amino acids. CDR1 is LGHNA and CDR2 is YNFKEQ in the germline V gene. Here the CDR3 reads CASSQDYGVAYEQYF. CDR3 nucleotides: TGTGCCAGCAGCCAAGATTACGGAGTCGCCTACGAGCAGTACTTC.

The chain recombines TRBV19 with TRBJ1-2; the match to TRBD1 covers 9 bases. Germline V gene sequence: CDR1 LNHDA, CDR2 SQIVND (reference sequence). V was clipped by 5 bases and J by 3 bases; unmatched bases: 4. The CDR3 has 14 residues. CDR3 residues: CASSVGQGDYGYTF. CDR3 DNA: TGTGCCAGTAGTGTGGGACAGGGCGACTATGGCTACACCTTC.

The chain joins TRBV6-1 to TRBJ2-1; D is perhaps TRBD2 (6 bases). This CDR3 is 16 amino acids long. Between the trimmed V and J ends, which lost 1 base and 8 bases, there was a span of 18 bases. Germline loops: CDR1 MNHNS, CDR2 SASEGT. The CDR3 DNA is TGTGCCAGCAGTGAAGGGCATTGGCGGGGTGGGGATGAGCAGTTCTTC. It is translated as CASSEGHWRGGDEQFF.

The chain couples TRBV7-2 to TRBJ1-5; D call uncertain. Germline V gives CDR1 SGHTA, CDR2 FQGNSA. The V and J ends lost 2 bases and 2 bases respectively, with 10 bases between them. This CDR3 has 15 residues. The CDR3 coding sequence is TGTGCCAGCAGCTTAAGCGGGTCCCGCAATCAGCCCCAGCATTTT. It is translated as CASSLSGSRNQPQHF.

This chain uses TRBV19 with TRBJ2-7; 9 bases are shared with TRBD1. Germline V gene data show CDR1 as LNHDA and CDR2 as SQIVND (reference sequence). Trimming cost V 11 bases and J 3 bases; bases outside gene matches: 5. This CDR3 comprises 12 residues. CDR3 DNA: TGTGCCGCCGGGACAGGGTTCTACGAGCAGTACTTC. As protein: CAAGTGFYEQYF.

This sequence joins TRBV5-5 and TRBJ1-1, with TRBD1 matching 10 bases. Germline V CDR1 and CDR2: SGHKS, YYEKEE (reference sequence). CDR3 length: 17 amino acids. With 4 bases clipped from V and 5 bases from J, the junction kept 14 bases outside the gene matches. The CDR3 region is CASSPNDRGRGGTEAFF. CDR3 sequence (DNA): TGTGCCAGCAGCCCAAATGACAGGGGGCGTGGAGGGACTGAAGCTTTCTTT.

The chain combines TRBV14 with TRBJ2-5; TRBD2 matches at 9 bases. The ends lost 3 bases at V and 1 base at J; junction bases unmatched: 12. The CDR3 totals 18 residues. Germline-derived CDR1 and CDR2 are SGHDN and FVKESK. DNA for the CDR3: TGTGCCAGCAGCCACGAAGGGCGGCTAGCGGGGATCCAAGAGACCCAGTACTTC. Translating it yields CASSHEGRLAGIQETQYF.

This clone showed up just once. The rearrangement uses TRBV9 and TRBJ2-3; 9 nucleotides line up with TRBD2. Germline loops: CDR1 SGDLS, CDR2 YYNGEE. With V trimmed by 0 bases and J by 4 bases, 3 bases remained unmatched. The CDR3 is made up of 15 amino acids. The CDR3 sequence: CASSVGRGGSDTQYF. The CDR3 region has the DNA TGTGCCAGCAGCGTAGGGCGGGGGGGCTCAGATACGCAGTATTTT.

The rearrangement uses TRBV5-4 and TRBJ1-5, with D tentatively TRBD1 (6 bases). Germline V gene sequence: CDR1 SGHNT, CDR2 YYREEE (reference sequence). Trimming removed 4 bases at V and 3 bases at J, with 23 bases between. CDR3 length equals 18 residues. The CDR3, as DNA: TGTGCCAGCAGCCGCCGCAGACCCCGGACAGAAAACAATCAGCCCCAGCATTTT. Translated: CASSRRRPRTENNQPQHF.

The rearrangement joins TRBV2 to TRBJ1-4, with 8 positions matching TRBD1. The V gene's germline CDR1 is SNHLY and CDR2 FYNNEI. Trimming removed 0 bases from V and 4 bases from J; junction bases left unmatched: 7. The CDR3 extends over 17 amino acids. The CDR3 spells CASSEADRGSSNEKLFF. CDR3 sequence (DNA): TGTGCCAGCAGTGAAGCCGACAGGGGATCTAGTAATGAAAAACTGTTTTTT.

DNA of the CDR3: TGCAGCCCGTTTTCCGGGGATACGCAGTATTTT. The encoded protein is CSPFSGDTQYF. The V gene is TRBV29-1, the J gene TRBJ2-3; D is unclear. The CDR3 sequence is 11 residues long. Between the trimmed V and J ends, which lost 8 bases and 6 bases, there was a span of 12 bases. Germline values: CDR1 SQVTM, CDR2 ANQGSEA.

The chain uses TRBV7-2 and TRBJ2-1; 9 bases map to TRBD1. Germline assignment: CDR1 SGHTA and CDR2 FQGNSA. V lost 5 bases to trimming and J lost 3 bases; unmatched junction nucleotides: 5. This CDR3 region has 15 residues. The CDR3 region has the DNA TGTGCCAGCAGCCGGGACAGGGAAATCTACAATGAGCAGTTCTTC. Its protein is CASSRDREIYNEQFF. The whole variable domain, remainder taken from reference TRBV7-2 and TRBJ2-1, is GAGVSQSPSNKVTEKGKDVELRCDPISGHTALYWYRQSLGQGLEFLIYFQGNSAPDKSGLPSDRFSAERTGGSVSTLTIQRTQQEDSAVYLCASSRDREIYNEQFFGPGTRLTVL.

This chain joins TRBV11-2 and TRBJ1-6; tentative D call: TRBD1 (5 bases). V was clipped by 0 bases and J by 9 bases, with 12 bases between them. Germline V lookup: CDR1 SGHAT, CDR2 FQNNGV. The CDR3 is 15 residues long. The CDR3 nucleotides read TGTGCCAGCAGCTTAGAGGGTGGGAGGGGTTCACCCCTCCACTTT. Encoded protein: CASSLEGGRGSPLHF.

In its sample, this clone was seen once. The chain joins TRBV5-1 to TRBJ1-6; 8 bases fit TRBD1. In germline, CDR1 is SGHRS, CDR2 YFSETQ. J gave up 4 bases and V 4 bases, and 4 bases lay outside the gene matches. The CDR3 sequence is 15 residues long. CDR3 in DNA: TGCGCCAGCAGCCCCTACAGGGGGTATAATTCACCCCTCCACTTT. Translation gives CASSPYRGYNSPLHF. Variable domain in full (rest from reference TRBV5-1 and TRBJ1-6): KAGVTQTPRYLIKTRGQQVTLSCSPISGHRSVSWYQQTPGQGLQFLFEYFSETQRNKGNFPGRFSGRQFSNSRSEMNVSTLELGDSALYLCASSPYRGYNSPLHFGNGTRLTVT.

The chain combines TRBV29-1 with TRBJ2-7; 10 bases are a match to TRBD1. This CDR3 contains 15 residues. The ends lost 0 bases at V and 5 bases at J; junction bases unmatched: 7. CDR1 is SQVTM, CDR2 ANQGSEA, per germline. The CDR3 nucleotides are TGCAGCGTTGAAGATTGGGGGACAGGGGCGGACGAGCAGTACTTC. Translation: CSVEDWGTGADEQYF.

The V gene is TRBV4-1, the J gene TRBJ1-5; TRBD1 matches at 9 bases. V lost 1 base to trimming and J lost 7 bases; unmatched junction nucleotides: 11. This CDR3 is 17 amino acids long. The germline V gene encodes CDR1 MGHRA and CDR2 YSYEKL. The CDR3 loop is CASSQAPNRGPSQPQHF. The CDR3 DNA is TGCGCCAGCAGCCAAGCCCCGAACAGGGGGCCCAGCCAGCCCCAGCATTTT.

CDR3 nucleotide sequence: TGCGCCAGCAGCCAAAGCAGGGACAGCATACTCCACTTT. This encodes CASSQSRDSILHF. The rearrangement joins TRBV4-3 to TRBJ1-6; the match to TRBD1 covers 7 bases. The CDR3 extends over 13 amino acids. V dropped 2 bases and J dropped 16; count of bases not matched to a gene: 8. The germline gives CDR1 LGHNA, CDR2 YSLEER.

CDR3 nucleotides: TGTGCCAGCAGTTACCGGGGGACAGGGGGTGGAGGCTACACCTTC. It codes for CASSYRGTGGGGYTF. The chain is built from TRBV6-5 and TRBJ1-2, with TRBD1 matching over 11 bases. From germline, CDR1 is MNHEY and CDR2 SVGAGI. The CDR3 is 15 residues long. V lost 2 bases to trimming and J lost 8 bases; unmatched junction nucleotides: 7.

This clone was seen only once. The chain couples TRBV6-6 to TRBJ2-7; tentative D call: TRBD2 (5 bases). The CDR3 length is 13 residues. CDR1 is MNHNY and CDR2 is SVGAGI in the germline V gene (reference sequence). Trimming took off 3 bases at V and 4 bases at J, with 10 bases between the two ends. The CDR3 sequence is CASSYLGGYEQYF. CDR3 sequence (DNA): TGTGCCAGCAGTTATCTTGGAGGTTACGAGCAGTACTTC.

The rearrangement joins TRBV6-6 to TRBJ1-1; D gene uncertain. V was clipped by 2 bases and J by 1 base, with 5 bases between them. This CDR3 is built from 13 residues. Germline V gives CDR1 MNHNY, CDR2 SVGAGI (reference sequence). CDR3 protein: CASSYRRNTEAFF. CDR3 bases: TGTGCCAGCAGTTACCGGAGGAACACTGAAGCTTTCTTT.